The sequence of this T cell receptor beta chain was determined in a study of T cell responses to AZD1222 COVID-19 vaccine. At the level of the study: Some second doses came at about 4 weeks and others at about 12 weeks; these were pooled. The study's findings and limits: Just 5 or 6 AZD1222 recipients tested seropositive at baseline. Repertoire collection took place solely once the T cell response had peaked.

Trimming left V 6 bases short and J 3 bases short, with 14 bases between. The CDR3 is made up of 15 amino acids. Germline V gene sequence: CDR1 SEHNR, CDR2 FQNEAQ (reference sequence). Clones were sequenced by immunoSEQ multiplex PCR, and TCRdb holds only the in-frame ones, with some missing. The sample holds about 57,000 clones, roughly 87% seen once. A word on this clone: The antigen is unknown.

This rearrangement joins TRBV7-9 to TRBJ2-2; the D gene is possibly TRBD1 (5 bases). This clonotype was obtained from an adult in good health. The sample consisted of peripheral blood, taken on day 0 of AZD1222 vaccination. The CDR3 sequence is CASSGLGRDTGELFF. As DNA, the CDR3 is TGTGCCAGCAGTGGTCTCGGCAGGGACACCGGGGAGCTGTTTTTT.